A single sample is the source of the 24 T cell receptor beta chains below, sequenced in a study of a mutant IDH1 vaccine in newly diagnosed glioma. The time point is: baseline, week 1 (first vaccination visit). The treatment: pre-vaccination baseline after standard-of-care therapy. Generated by immunoSEQ multiplex PCR, the TCRdb table keeps only in-frame clones and is missing some. This sample has some 67,000 clones, with approximately 82% found just once. The sequencing used peripheral blood mononuclear cells (PBMCs), collected from a glioma patient treated with radiotherapy, temozolomide or both. The receptors stem from a woman under 30 with glioma. Some clones in this sample may be carry-over from other donors' samples.

The V call is TRBV7-3, the J call TRBJ2-3, with unresolved D. The CDR3 is 16 residues long. The V and J ends lost 3 bases and 2 bases respectively, with 15 bases between them. Per germline, CDR1 SGHTA and CDR2 FQGTGA. This CDR3 reads CASSFPGRSLTDTQYF. CDR3 nucleotide sequence: TGTGCCAGCAGCTTCCCCGGACGGAGCCTCACAGATACGCAGTATTTT. Together with reference TRBV7-3 and TRBJ2-3, the CDR3 gives the full variable domain: GAGVSQTPSNKVTEKGKYVELRCDPISGHTALYWYRQSLGQGPEFLIYFQGTGAADDSGLPNDRFFAVRPEGSVSTLKIQRTERGDSAVYLCASSFPGRSLTDTQYFGPGTRLTVL.

This clone has only a few counts. The chain carries TRBV6-1 and TRBJ1-1; maybe TRBD1 (5 bases). The CDR3 contains 13 residues. CDR1 and CDR2 (germline): MNHNS, SASEGT. Trimming removed 2 bases from V and 6 bases from J, with 10 bases in between. The CDR3 reads CASSESGIPEAFF. Written as DNA, the CDR3 is TGTGCCAGCAGTGAATCAGGGATCCCTGAAGCTTTCTTT.

This clone showed up just a few times. This chain links TRBV25-1 with TRBJ1-1; no clear D. V dropped 3 bases and J dropped 4 bases, with 15 bases sitting between them. The germline gives CDR1 MGHDK, CDR2 SYGVNS. The CDR3 is 15 amino acids. The CDR3 sequence: CASSEGLQRFTEAFF. CDR3 coding DNA: TGTGCCAGCAGTGAGGGTCTACAGCGTTTCACTGAAGCTTTCTTT.

This rearrangement joins TRBV5-1 to TRBJ2-3, with 9 bases identical to TRBD2. Germline CDR1 and CDR2: SGHRS and YFSETQ. The CDR3 has 15 amino acids. The J segment lost 0 bases and the V segment lost 5 bases, leaving 4 bases of the junction unmatched. CDR3 DNA sequence: TGCGCCAGCAGACTAGCGGGCCATAGCACAGATACGCAGTATTTT. It codes for CASRLAGHSTDTQYF.

The V gene is TRBV5-1, the J gene TRBJ2-2; D call uncertain. The length of the CDR3 is 14 residues. Germline assignment: CDR1 SGHRS and CDR2 YFSETQ. Between the trimmed V and J ends, which lost 0 bases and 5 bases, there was a span of 8 bases. The CDR3 region has the DNA TGCGCCAGCAGCTTGGAGCTTACGACCGGGGAGCTGTTTTTT. It encodes CASSLELTTGELFF.

The V gene is TRBV4-1, the J gene TRBJ2-3; tentative D call: TRBD2 (5 bases). Looked up from germline, CDR1 is MGHRA and CDR2 is YSYEKL. CDR3 length: 15 residues. The V and J ends lost 0 bases and 4 bases respectively, with 11 bases between them. This chain's CDR3 is CASSQDTRFSDTQYF. CDR3 DNA sequence: TGCGCCAGCAGCCAAGATACTAGGTTTTCAGATACGCAGTATTTT.

The V call is TRBV29-1, the J call TRBJ1-2, with D unclear. The CDR3 sequence is 12 residues long. Germline V gene sequence: CDR1 SQVTM, CDR2 ANQGSEA. The V gene lost 4 bases and the J gene lost 6 bases, with 12 bases spanning the gap. The CDR3 spells CSVATNLHGYTF. CDR3 nucleotide sequence: TGCAGCGTTGCTACCAACTTACATGGCTACACCTTC.

The gene calls are TRBV5-8 and TRBJ2-7; unclear D gene. Trimming pared 1 base from V and 0 bases from J, leaving 8 bases between. This CDR3 comprises 14 residues. CDR1 is SGHTS, CDR2 YDEGEE, per germline. CDR3 DNA: TGTGCCAGCAGCTTGATTCTAAGCTCCTACGAGCAGTACTTC. Amino acids: CASSLILSSYEQYF.

This clone is categorized as medium-sized. The CDR3 region has the DNA TGCGCCAGCAGCCTACATTTGACAGGGGCAATGAACACTGAAGCTTTCTTT. Protein product: CASSLHLTGAMNTEAFF. The chain combines TRBV5-1 with TRBJ1-1; the match to TRBD1 covers 8 bases. Germline CDR1 reads SGHRS; CDR2 reads YFSETQ. The CDR3 consists of 17 residues. V lost 4 bases and J lost 0; bases outside the gene matches: 11.

The table lists this clone with a count of one. The chain combines TRBV29-1 with TRBJ2-1; a weak D match, TRBD2 (6 bases). The V and J ends lost 0 bases and 4 bases respectively, with 16 bases between them. Germline V lookup: CDR1 SQVTM, CDR2 ANQGSEA. The CDR3 totals 16 residues. CDR3 sequence: CSVEDLPSASYNEQFF. The CDR3 coding sequence is TGCAGCGTTGAAGATCTTCCTAGCGCCAGTTACAATGAGCAGTTCTTC.

J is TRBJ1-5 and V is TRBV19; possible D gene TRBD1, 5 bases. The V end was cut by 3 bases, the J end by 6 bases, with 15 bases between. Germline lookup yields CDR1 LNHDA and CDR2 SQIVND (reference sequence). The CDR3 is made up of 15 amino acids. The chain's CDR3 is CASSMFGASGQPQHF. The CDR3 DNA reads as TGTGCCAGTAGTATGTTTGGGGCCTCGGGTCAGCCCCAGCATTTT.

The chain employs TRBV2 and TRBJ1-1; maybe TRBD1 (6 bases). The germline V and J ends were trimmed by 8 bases and 6 bases, with 22 bases remaining between them. The CDR3 contains 15 residues. Germline V gene sequence: CDR1 SNHLY, CDR2 FYNNEI. CDR3 in amino acids: CASQKSLGATAEAFF. DNA of the CDR3: TGTGCCAGCCAGAAGAGTCTGGGGGCGACGGCTGAAGCTTTCTTT.

The chain has TRBV6-5 and TRBJ2-2; 8 bases align to TRBD1. V shed 2 bases and J 3 bases; nucleotides not matched to a gene: 2. CDR1 and CDR2 from the germline V gene are MNHEY and SVGAGI. The CDR3 covers 15 residues. CDR3 loop: CASSYQGAHTGELFF. CDR3 sequence (DNA): TGTGCCAGCAGTTACCAGGGGGCGCACACCGGGGAGCTGTTTTTT.

V is TRBV4-1 and J is TRBJ2-2; no clear D gene. CDR1 is MGHRA and CDR2 is YSYEKL in the germline V gene. Trimming stripped 0 bases from V and 4 bases from J, with 9 bases between. The CDR3 loop spans 15 amino acids. CDR3 bases: TGCGCCAGCAGCCAAGAGGGCAGGCCCACCGGGGAGCTGTTTTTT. As protein: CASSQEGRPTGELFF.

V is TRBV7-2 and J is TRBJ1-2, with 8 bases fitting TRBD1. V was pared by 4 bases and J by 7 bases, with 8 bases of the junction left unmatched. From germline, CDR1 is SGHTA and CDR2 FQGNSA. The CDR3 sequence is 14 residues long. The CDR3, as DNA: TGTGCCAGCAGCTCAACCCGACAGGGGTTTGGCTACACCTTC. It yields the protein CASSSTRQGFGYTF.

The chain couples TRBV14 to TRBJ1-1, with unresolved D. In germline, CDR1 is SGHDN, CDR2 FVKESK. Trimming stripped 5 bases from V and 1 base from J, with 8 bases between. This CDR3 is built from 13 residues. The DNA of the CDR3 is TGTGCCAGCAGCGCCCGACAGAACACTGAAGCTTTCTTT. It encodes CASSARQNTEAFF.

The chain carries TRBV5-1 and TRBJ1-2; a weak D match, TRBD1 (5 bases). CDR3 size: 14 residues. Germline assignment: CDR1 SGHRS and CDR2 YFSETQ. Trimming cost V 4 bases and J 2 bases, with 12 bases left between them. CDR3 in DNA: TGCGCCAGCAGCACCCCGGGGGAGAACTATGGCTACACCTTC. Its protein product is CASSTPGENYGYTF.

The chain carries TRBV5-4 and TRBJ1-2; unclear D gene. Trimming took 7 bases from V and 5 from J, leaving 18 bases between them. CDR3 size: 14 residues. The germline V gene has CDR1 SGHNT and CDR2 YYREEE (reference sequence). The CDR3 protein is CASPSLLFPYGYTF. CDR3 nucleotides: TGTGCCAGCCCCTCTCTACTGTTCCCTTATGGCTACACCTTC.

The V gene is TRBV6-5, the J gene TRBJ2-7; tentatively, D is TRBD1 or TRBD2 (5 bases each). Looked up from germline, CDR1 is MNHEY and CDR2 is SVGAGI. CDR3 length equals 14 residues. Deletions cut 2 bases from V and 2 bases from J, with 10 bases between. For the CDR3, the DNA is TGTGCCAGCAGTTACCGGGACGGACCCTACGAGCAGTACTTC. Protein sequence: CASSYRDGPYEQYF.

The rearrangement joins TRBV14 to TRBJ2-2; TRBD1 aligns across 9 bases. Germline assignment: CDR1 SGHDN and CDR2 FVKESK. This CDR3 is 14 amino acids long. In DNA form, the CDR3 reads TGTGCTACGGGGGGACAGGGTGCCAGCGGGGAGCTGTTTTTT. The encoded protein is CATGGQGASGELFF.

CDR3 sequence: CASSPTGPAGVPYEQYF. In DNA form, the CDR3 reads TGTGCCAGCAGCCCCACCGGCCCAGCGGGAGTACCCTACGAGCAGTACTTC. The chain combines TRBV13 with TRBJ2-7, with 8 nucleotides matching TRBD2. Germline-derived CDR1 and CDR2 are PRHDT and FYEKMQ (reference sequence). The V gene end was trimmed by 5 bases and the J gene end by 2 bases; junction bases not matched to a gene: 14. The CDR3 has 17 amino acids.

This clone was counted once. The rearrangement joins TRBV28 to TRBJ2-2; 8 bases fit TRBD1. Germline V gene data show CDR1 as MDHEN and CDR2 as SYDVKM. V shed 6 bases and J 7 bases; nucleotides not matched to a gene: 13. The CDR3 extends over 16 amino acids. The chain's CDR3 is CASREKQGVNVGELFF. The CDR3 DNA reads TGTGCCAGCAGGGAGAAACAGGGGGTTAACGTCGGGGAGCTGTTTTTT.

This chain links TRBV19 with TRBJ2-2; D remains ambiguous. Looked up from germline, CDR1 is LNHDA and CDR2 is SQIVND (reference sequence). CDR3 length: 12 residues. Trimming stripped 8 bases from V and 7 bases from J, with 11 bases between. CDR3 nucleotide sequence: TGTGCCAGTTCGTGGGTTGGCGGGGAGCTGTTTTTT. This gives the protein CASSWVGGELFF.

The gene calls are TRBV27 and TRBJ1-2; weak D call: TRBD1 (6 bases). CDR3 size: 13 residues. Between the trimmed V and J ends, which lost 6 bases and 4 bases, there was a span of 12 bases. The V gene's germline CDR1 is MNHEY and CDR2 SMNVEV (reference sequence). The CDR3 spells CASSLRGIYGYTF. CDR3 coding DNA: TGTGCCAGCAGCCTCAGGGGAATCTATGGCTACACCTTC.